The clone carrying this TCR beta chain was recorded once. The sample is drawn from a study of blood T cell repertoires in COVID-19. Looking at the study overall: Sources were T cells, B-cell-depleted T cells, or PBMCs; the material itself was cDNA or gDNA.

Method: immunoSEQ multiplex PCR; TCRdb's copy keeps in-frame clones and lacks some. The data contain about 210,000 clones, 81% of them singletons. V gave up 6 bases and J gave up 4 bases; unmatched junction bases: 5. The CDR3 length is 15 residues. The germline V gene encodes CDR1 SGHRS and CDR2 YFSETQ. The material sequenced was PBMCs or T cells enriched from blood (not recorded which). This TCR came from a woman aged 50 to 65 with acute COVID-19. V usage is TRBV5-1 and J usage is TRBJ2-3; 13 nucleotides align to TRBD2. CDR3 nucleotides: TGCGCCAGCACCGCACTAGCGGGAGGGCCAGATACGCAGTATTTT. Encoded protein: CASTALAGGPDTQYF. The whole variable domain, remainder taken from reference TRBV5-1 and TRBJ2-3, is KAGVTQTPRYLIKTRGQQVTLSCSPISGHRSVSWYQQTPGQGLQFLFEYFSETQRNKGNFPGRFSGRQFSNSRSEMNVSTLELGDSALYLCASTALAGGPDTQYFGPGTRLTVL.